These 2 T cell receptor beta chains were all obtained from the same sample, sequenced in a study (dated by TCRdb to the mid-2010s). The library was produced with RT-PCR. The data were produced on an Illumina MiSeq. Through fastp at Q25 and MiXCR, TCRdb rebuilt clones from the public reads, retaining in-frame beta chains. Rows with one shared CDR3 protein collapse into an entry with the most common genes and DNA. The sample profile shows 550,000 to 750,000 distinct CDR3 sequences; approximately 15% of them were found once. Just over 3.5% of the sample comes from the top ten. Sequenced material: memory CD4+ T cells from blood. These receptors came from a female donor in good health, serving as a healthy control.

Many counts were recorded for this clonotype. CDR3 sequence reads: CSAPDSLAGNYEQYF. CDR3 DNA: TGCAGTGCTCCCGATAGCCTAGCGGGGAACTACGAGCAGTACTTC. The chain combines TRBV20-1 with TRBJ2-7, with TRBD2 matching 9 bases. Germline V gene lookup returns CDR1 DFQATT and CDR2 SNEGSKA (reference sequence). This CDR3 is built from 15 residues. V was pared by 5 bases and J by 3 bases, with 11 bases of the junction left unmatched.

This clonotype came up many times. This CDR3 is CSARGAGLKIIYGYTF. The CDR3 DNA is TGCAGTGCTAGGGGTGCGGGTTTGAAGATCATCTATGGCTACACCTTC. This chain uses TRBV20-1 with TRBJ1-2, with D hard to call. The CDR3 has 16 amino acids. The V gene's germline CDR1 is DFQATT and CDR2 SNEGSKA (reference sequence). Trimming took 3 bases from V and 4 from J, leaving 21 bases between them.